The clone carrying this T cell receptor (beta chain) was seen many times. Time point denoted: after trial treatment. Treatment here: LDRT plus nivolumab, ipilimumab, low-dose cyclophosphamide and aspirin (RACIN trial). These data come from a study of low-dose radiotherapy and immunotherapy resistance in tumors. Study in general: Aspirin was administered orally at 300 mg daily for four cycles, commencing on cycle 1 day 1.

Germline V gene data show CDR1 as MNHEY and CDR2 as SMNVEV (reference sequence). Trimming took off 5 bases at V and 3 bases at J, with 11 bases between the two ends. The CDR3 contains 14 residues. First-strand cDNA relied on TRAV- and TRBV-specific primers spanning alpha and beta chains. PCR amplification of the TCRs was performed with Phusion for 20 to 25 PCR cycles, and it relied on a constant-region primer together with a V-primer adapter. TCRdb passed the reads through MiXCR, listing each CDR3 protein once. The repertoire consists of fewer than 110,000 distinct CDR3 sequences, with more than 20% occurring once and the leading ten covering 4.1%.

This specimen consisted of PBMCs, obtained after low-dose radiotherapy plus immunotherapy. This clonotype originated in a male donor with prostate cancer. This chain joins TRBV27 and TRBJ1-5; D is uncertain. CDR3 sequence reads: CASSIGRVNQPQHF. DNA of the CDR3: TGTGCCAGCAGTATAGGGAGGGTCAATCAGCCCCAGCATTTT.